A single sample gave rise to the 9 T cell receptor beta chains below, sequenced in a study of T-cell reconstitution after alpha-beta-depleted transplantation in children (TCRdb year 2016). The library was made by PCR. TCRdb shows the sequencer as Illumina HiSeq 2500. Molecular barcoding was employed in the preparation of TCR libraries, with unique molecular identifiers being used to normalize TCRbeta repertoire quantification. The raw public data were reprocessed by TCRdb itself: fastp quality trimming at Q25, MiXCR clonotype calling, in-frame beta chains only. Every entry covers one CDR3 protein and lists the most common genes and DNA from its rows. The sample table shows about 200,000 distinct CDR3 sequences, and 17% are seen once. Approximately 40% of the sample belongs to the ten largest clones. This specimen's treatment or condition label, per the study, means: allogeneic hematopoietic cell transplantation with graft depleted of TCRalphabeta T cells and CD19 B cells.

The sequencing here drew on PBMCs, mostly from graft donor cells, taken 360 days after TCRalphabeta/CD19-depleted stem cell transplant. The receptor source for this set is a male patient between 2 and 10 years old who had a stem cell transplant for acute lymphoblastic leukemia, so the T cells may come from the graft donor.

This clonotype has only a few counts. The chain uses TRBV5-1 and TRBJ2-7, with 8 bases fitting TRBD1. With V trimmed by 3 bases and J by 2 bases, 10 bases remained unmatched. From germline, CDR1 is SGHRS and CDR2 YFSETQ. The CDR3 is made up of 16 amino acids. The CDR3 region has the DNA TGCGCCAGCAGCTGGCCCCCGGGACAGGAGACCTACGAGCAGTACTTC. Its translation is CASSWPPGQETYEQYF.

This sequence joins TRBV13 and TRBJ2-3; 10 positions agree with TRBD1. Trimming removed 4 bases from V and 6 bases from J; junction bases left unmatched: 10. The CDR3 spans 16 residues. CDR1 and CDR2 from the germline V gene are PRHDT and FYEKMQ (reference sequence). For the CDR3, the DNA is TGTGCCAGCAGCTCTGTCGGGACAGGGGAATGGGATACGCAGTATTTT. Translated: CASSSVGTGEWDTQYF.

The rearrangement uses TRBV7-9 and TRBJ1-5, with D uncertain. Trimming removed 2 bases from V and 9 bases from J, with 11 bases in between. This CDR3 has 13 amino acids. Germline assignment: CDR1 SEHNR and CDR2 FQNEAQ (reference sequence). CDR3 loop: CASSLNSVRPQHF. The CDR3 DNA reads TGTGCCAGCAGCTTAAATAGCGTCCGGCCCCAGCATTTT.

This clonotype was seen once. The J gene is TRBJ2-6, the V gene TRBV5-4; 9 bases are a match to TRBD2. After removal of 4 bases from V and 0 bases from J, the junction contained 2 bases not matched to a gene. Per the germline V gene, CDR1 is SGHNT and CDR2 is YYREEE (reference sequence). CDR3 size: 16 residues. The CDR3 nucleotides are TGTGCCAGCAGCCTGCGGGGGGGCTCTGGGGCCAACGTCCTGACTTTC. This encodes CASSLRGGSGANVLTF.

This chain uses TRBV5-1 with TRBJ1-1; 7 nucleotides agree with TRBD1. Unmatched junction bases numbered 11, after V lost 3 bases and J lost 0 bases. The length of the CDR3 is 17 residues. The V gene's germline CDR1 is SGHRS and CDR2 YFSETQ. CDR3 in amino acids: CASSWRQGAIMNTEAFF. CDR3 nucleotides: TGCGCCAGCAGCTGGCGACAGGGCGCTATCATGAACACTGAAGCTTTCTTT.

The gene calls are TRBV7-9 and TRBJ1-3; 7 bases map to TRBD1. This CDR3 region has 15 residues. Germline V CDR1 and CDR2: SEHNR, FQNEAQ (reference sequence). V lost 4 bases, J lost 0 bases, and 3 bases stayed unmatched. In DNA form, the CDR3 reads TGTGCCAGCAGCTCGGACAGGAGCTCTGGAAACACCATATATTTT. It encodes CASSSDRSSGNTIYF. The whole variable domain, filled in from reference TRBV7-9 and TRBJ1-3, reads DTGVSQNPRHKITKRGQNVTFRCDPISEHNRLYWYRQTLGQGPEFLTYFQNEAQLEKSRLLSDRFSAERPKGSFSTLEIQRTEQGDSAMYLCASSSDRSSGNTIYFGEGSWLTVV.

The CDR3 DNA reads as TGTGCCAGCAGCTTAAAGGCAGGGGGAGAGACCCAGTACTTC. Translation gives CASSLKAGGETQYF. J is TRBJ2-5 and V is TRBV11-1, with TRBD1 identical over 7 bases. The CDR3 extends over 14 amino acids. The V gene end was trimmed by 2 bases and the J gene end by 4 bases; junction bases not matched to a gene: 4. CDR1 and CDR2 from the germline V gene are SGHAT and FQDESV (reference sequence).

The V gene is TRBV20-1, the J gene TRBJ2-1, with 9 bases aligning to TRBD2. Trimming at V came to 1 base and at J to 6 bases, leaving 1 base not matched to a gene. This CDR3 has 13 amino acids. Germline V CDR1 and CDR2: DFQATT, SNEGSKA (reference sequence). This CDR3 is CSARASGVNEQFF. The CDR3 DNA follows: TGCAGTGCTAGAGCTAGCGGGGTCAATGAGCAGTTCTTC.

This clonotype was detected ten times or more. V gene TRBV6-1 combines with J gene TRBJ1-5, with no clear D. The CDR3 is 13 amino acids. V shed 1 base and J shed 9 bases, with 10 bases lying between them. CDR1 is MNHNS and CDR2 is SASEGT in the germline V gene. The CDR3 DNA is TGTGCCAGCAGTGAAGGAAACCAGCGGCCCCAGCATTTT. Its translation: CASSEGNQRPQHF.